The sequence of this T cell receptor (beta chain) was determined in a study of identical twins. This CDR3 comprises 12 residues. Germline values: CDR1 MDHEN, CDR2 SYDVKM. V gave up 6 bases and J gave up 6 bases, with 12 bases separating them. Study-level findings and limits: Clonotypes of the beta chain that were abundant in cord blood carried fewer insertions (memory repertoires showed none).

This clonotype has a handful of counts. Its antigen is not identified. Template switching added a universal primer site; cDNA carried unique molecular identifiers. Using its own MiXCR run on the 5' RACE reads, TCRdb lists one record per CDR3 protein. Seen here are hundreds of thousands of distinct CDR3 sequences, around 8.6% observed once, and the top ten hold 0.85% to 1%. This same sample was also taken into another study, of yellow fever vaccine responses in identical twins.

The sequenced sample consisted of PBMCs. This sequence was found in a woman between 18 and 29 years old in good health. The gene calls are TRBV28 and TRBJ2-7; possibly TRBD1 for D (6 bases). CDR3 loop: CASRPDRSEQYF. For the CDR3, the DNA is TGTGCCAGCAGACCGGACAGATCCGAGCAGTACTTC.